The 4 T cell receptor beta chains given below trace back to one sample, sequenced in a study of blood T cell repertoires in COVID-19. Clones were read by immunoSEQ multiplex PCR, and TCRdb kept only the in-frame ones, dropping some. The table lists 250,000 or so clones, 88% of them singletons. The sample taken for sequencing was peripheral blood. The origin of the receptors is a woman between 40 and 50 years old who had recovered from COVID-19.

This chain's CDR3 is CASSPDPGTGKDYGYTF. The CDR3 DNA reads TGTGCCAGCAGCCCCGACCCCGGGACAGGGAAGGACTATGGCTACACCTTC. This chain uses TRBV6-2 or TRBV6-3 with TRBJ1-2; 9 positions agree with TRBD1. Germline CDR1 is MNHEY and CDR2 is SVGEGT. J lost 3 bases, V lost 6 bases, and 14 bases had no gene match. The CDR3 is 17 residues long.

This chain links TRBV16 with TRBJ1-5; D not certain. The ends were cut back, 0 bases at V and 0 bases at J, with 3 bases in the middle. CDR3 length: 14 residues. CDR1 is KGHSY and CDR2 is FQNENV in the germline V gene. The CDR3 spells CASSQSSSNQPQHF. CDR3 sequence (DNA): TGTGCCAGCAGCCAATCGAGTAGCAATCAGCCCCAGCATTTT.

The chain links TRBV7-9 to TRBJ2-7; 9 bases line up with TRBD2. TRBJ2-1 matches the DNA end more closely, so the J call is doubtful. CDR3 size: 13 residues. The germline V gene has CDR1 SEHNR and CDR2 FQNEAQ (reference sequence). The CDR3 loop is CASRAGGPHEQFF. CDR3 coding DNA: TGTGCCAGCAGAGCGGGAGGACCTCATGAGCAGTTCTTC.

The rearrangement uses TRBV7-9 and TRBJ2-5; D is possibly TRBD2 (5 bases). V was pared by 5 bases and J by 4 bases, with 8 bases between. Germline V lookup: CDR1 SEHNR, CDR2 FQNEAQ (reference sequence). The CDR3 has 12 residues. The CDR3 reads CASSPLGETQYF. CDR3 DNA: TGTGCCAGCAGCCCACTAGGAGAGACCCAGTACTTC.